A single sample gave rise to the 15 T cell receptor beta chains below, sequenced in a study of cytomegalovirus exposure and HLA in healthy donors. The repertoire was sequenced with immunoSEQ multiplex PCR; TCRdb's copy has only in-frame clones and lacks some. Of some 190,000 clones detected, around 86% appear once; the ten largest clones hold less than 9.5%. What was sequenced was PBMCs. The receptors come from a man aged 25 to 40 in good health and CMV-seropositive.

The V gene is TRBV29-1, the J gene TRBJ2-7, with D unclear. CDR3 size: 13 residues. CDR1 and CDR2 (germline): SQVTM, ANQGSEA. Deletions cut 4 bases from V and 2 bases from J, with 12 bases between. CDR3 DNA sequence: TGCAGCGTTGTTTGGACGGAAACCTACGAGCAGTACTTC. It specifies CSVVWTETYEQYF.

V gene TRBV7-2 combines with J gene TRBJ2-7; D is tentatively TRBD1 or TRBD2 (5 bases each). Germline assignment: CDR1 SGHTA and CDR2 FQGNSA. The CDR3 consists of 15 residues. Trimming pared 1 base from V and 4 bases from J, leaving 14 bases between. CDR3 nucleotide sequence: TGTGCCAGCAGCTTAGTTGGGACCGAACTTTACGAGCAGTACTTC. Its protein product is CASSLVGTELYEQYF.

The V call is TRBV11-3, the J call TRBJ1-1, with D unresolved. The CDR3 is made up of 13 amino acids. Trimming removed 3 bases at V and 0 bases at J, with 5 bases between. The germline V gene encodes CDR1 SGHNT and CDR2 YENEEA. CDR3 DNA sequence: TGTGCCAGCAGCTTTAGTATGAACACTGAAGCTTTCTTT. Protein product: CASSFSMNTEAFF.

The CDR3 sequence: CASSLRGLYGYTF. CDR3 coding DNA: TGTGCCAGCAGTTTGAGGGGCCTCTATGGCTACACCTTC. This chain joins TRBV27 and TRBJ1-2; maybe TRBD1 (5 bases). The CDR3 totals 13 residues. The germline gives CDR1 MNHEY, CDR2 SMNVEV (reference sequence). V gave up 3 bases and J gave up 4 bases, with 9 bases separating them.

The chain uses TRBV19 and TRBJ1-4; no definite D call. The CDR3 has 15 amino acids. Germline V CDR1 and CDR2: LNHDA, SQIVND (reference sequence). The V end lost 6 bases, the J end lost 0 bases, and 11 bases lay between the germline ends. CDR3 amino acids: CASSLSFATNEKLFF. For the CDR3, the DNA is TGTGCCAGTAGCTTATCGTTTGCAACTAATGAAAAACTGTTTTTT.

This rearrangement joins TRBV5-1 to TRBJ2-7, with D possibly being TRBD1 or TRBD2 (6 bases each). CDR3 length: 15 residues. Trimming removed 0 bases from V and 7 bases from J, with 17 bases in between. Germline V gene lookup returns CDR1 SGHRS and CDR2 YFSETQ. The CDR3 bases are TGCGCCAGCAGCTTGGGGGCAGGGGTGGGAGGAGAGCAGTACTTC. Translation gives CASSLGAGVGGEQYF.

V gene TRBV9 combines with J gene TRBJ1-6; 7 nucleotides align to TRBD1. Germline V gives CDR1 SGDLS, CDR2 YYNGEE. Trimming cost V 3 bases and J 6 bases; bases outside gene matches: 3. The CDR3 is made up of 14 amino acids. CDR3 in amino acids: CASSAQGSNSPLHF. CDR3 nucleotides: TGTGCCAGCAGCGCACAGGGGAGTAATTCACCCCTCCACTTT.

This clone was counted between two and nine times. CDR3 in amino acids: CASSPTGIQETQYF. The CDR3 region has the DNA TGTGCCAGCAGTCCCACAGGGATCCAAGAGACCCAGTACTTC. This sequence joins TRBV7-9 and TRBJ2-5, with D possibly TRBD1 on 6 matching bases. Germline CDR1 is SEHNR and CDR2 is FQNEAQ (reference sequence). The V gene lost 6 bases and the J gene lost 1 base, with 12 bases spanning the gap. This CDR3 region has 14 residues.

The chain is built from TRBV5-1 and TRBJ1-1; D uncertain. Germline CDR1 is SGHRS and CDR2 is YFSETQ. V was trimmed by 6 bases and J by 7 bases, leaving 19 bases between them. The CDR3 has 14 residues. CDR3 sequence reads: CASTPPGSRFEAFF. The CDR3 DNA reads as TGCGCCAGCACCCCCCCGGGGTCGCGGTTTGAAGCTTTCTTT.

Concerning this clone: The sample has other DNA sequences that encode this CDR3 too. CDR3 residues: CASSLEGTGSGYTF. The DNA for the CDR3 is TGCGCCAGCAGCTTGGAGGGTACAGGGTCCGGCTACACCTTC. V gene TRBV5-1 combines with J gene TRBJ1-2; maybe TRBD1 (6 bases). Trimming shortened V by 0 bases and J by 8 bases, and 14 bases separated the two germline ends. The CDR3 runs 14 residues. Germline values: CDR1 SGHRS, CDR2 YFSETQ.

This chain connects TRBV6-5 to TRBJ2-1, with a weak D call TRBD1 (6 bases). This CDR3 is 13 amino acids long. Per the germline V gene, CDR1 is MNHEY and CDR2 is SVGAGI. Between the trimmed V and J ends, which lost 5 bases and 7 bases, there was a span of 12 bases. CDR3 region: CASSTVTGNEQFF. The CDR3 coding sequence is TGTGCCAGCAGTACAGTTACAGGGAATGAGCAGTTCTTC.

The chain carries TRBV5-1 and TRBJ2-5; a possible D gene is TRBD2 (7 bases). V shed 5 bases and J shed 4 bases, with 21 bases lying between them. The CDR3 has 16 amino acids. From germline, CDR1 is SGHRS and CDR2 YFSETQ. For the CDR3, the DNA is TGCGCCAGCAGGGCGGTTGGGGCGGGGGCGACAGAGACCCAGTACTTC. As protein: CASRAVGAGATETQYF.

This clone was observed once. CDR3 in amino acids: CASSQEEVGNTGELFF. CDR3 coding DNA: TGCGCCAGCAGCCAAGAGGAGGTTGGGAACACCGGGGAGCTGTTTTTT. The V gene is TRBV4-1, the J gene TRBJ2-2; maybe TRBD2 (5 bases). Germline V lookup: CDR1 MGHRA, CDR2 YSYEKL. The V gene lost 0 bases and the J gene lost 1 base, with 9 bases spanning the gap. CDR3 length equals 16 residues.

This clone has a handful of counts. The chain uses TRBV18 and TRBJ1-5; D remains ambiguous. The V end was cut by 1 base, the J end by 2 bases, with 12 bases between. The CDR3 runs 16 residues. Germline CDR1 and CDR2: KGHSH and LQKENI. This chain's CDR3 is CASSPLEATGNQPQHF. The CDR3 DNA reads TGTGCCAGCTCACCACTTGAGGCGACCGGCAATCAGCCCCAGCATTTT.

The chain combines TRBV9 with TRBJ2-6, with 7 bases fitting TRBD1. Trimming took 3 bases from V and 1 from J; bases not matched to a gene: 10. Germline-derived CDR1 and CDR2 are SGDLS and YYNGEE. The CDR3 loop spans 18 amino acids. The CDR3 reads CASSDWTGYRSGANVLTF. CDR3 sequence (DNA): TGTGCCAGCAGCGACTGGACAGGTTACAGATCTGGGGCCAACGTCCTGACTTTC.